The 10 T cell receptor beta chains below come from one sample, sequenced in a study of T cell changes during pregnancy in multiple sclerosis. Only in-frame clones appear in the TCRdb table, and some are missing; sequencing was by immunoSEQ multiplex PCR. The sample lists tens of thousands of clones, roughly 94% occurring once. Sample: CD4+ T cells from peripheral blood mononuclear cells, taken in the third trimester of pregnancy. These receptors were taken from a female donor with multiple sclerosis, enrolled in a pregnancy study.

The chain links TRBV10-1 to TRBJ2-1; TRBD2 matches 9 bases. Germline V gene lookup returns CDR1 WNHNN and CDR2 SYGVQD (reference sequence). After removal of 8 bases from V and 8 bases from J, the junction contained 13 bases not matched to a gene. The CDR3 runs 15 residues. CDR3 protein: CASSPRLAGEDEQFF. In DNA form, the CDR3 reads TGCGCCAGCTCTCCTCGTTTAGCGGGAGAGGATGAGCAGTTCTTC.

This rearrangement joins TRBV5-6 to TRBJ2-1, with D uncertain. The germline V gene encodes CDR1 SGHDT and CDR2 YYEEEE. Trimming shortened V by 1 base and J by 6 bases, and 17 bases separated the two germline ends. The CDR3 contains 16 residues. In DNA, the CDR3 is TGTGCCAGCAGCTTGTTTGACATCTTCCAGTCCAATGAGCAGTTCTTC. The encoded protein is CASSLFDIFQSNEQFF.

V usage is TRBV6-1 and J usage is TRBJ2-5, with D possibly being TRBD1 (5 bases). This CDR3 spans 13 amino acids. V was cut by 1 base and J by 5 bases, with 8 bases left in between. The germline gives CDR1 MNHNS, CDR2 SASEGT. CDR3 DNA: TGTGCCAGCAGTGAAGGCAGGGTTGAGACCCAGTACTTC. Its translation: CASSEGRVETQYF.

The chain recombines TRBV4-1 with TRBJ1-2, with a weak D call TRBD1 (6 bases). Germline CDR1 MGHRA, CDR2 YSYEKL. This CDR3 has 15 amino acids. Deletions cut 5 bases from V and 7 bases from J, with 20 bases between. In nucleotides, the CDR3 is TGCGCCAGCAGCTCCACGGCGGCGGGGGGCTTTGGCTACACCTTC. Translation gives CASSSTAAGGFGYTF.

For the CDR3, the DNA is TGCAGCGTTCCTCTGAACTATGGCTACACCTTC. Protein sequence: CSVPLNYGYTF. The chain recombines TRBV29-1 with TRBJ1-2; D remains unclear. CDR3 length: 11 amino acids. Trimming pared 5 bases from V and 2 bases from J, leaving 6 bases between. Germline V gene data show CDR1 as SQVTM and CDR2 as ANQGSEA.

The chain couples TRBV6-6 to TRBJ1-2; no clear D gene. Trimming pared 7 bases from V and 4 bases from J, leaving 10 bases between. The CDR3 is made up of 12 amino acids. Germline V gene sequence: CDR1 MNHNY, CDR2 SVGAGI (reference sequence). For the CDR3, the DNA is TGTGCCAGCATTGGGCCCCCCTATGGCTACACCTTC. This encodes CASIGPPYGYTF.

The chain employs TRBV30 and TRBJ1-5; no reliable D call. Germline-derived CDR1 and CDR2 are GTSNPN and SVGIG (reference sequence). CDR3 size: 13 residues. Trimming shortened V by 0 bases and J by 6 bases, and 9 bases separated the two germline ends. The CDR3 loop is CAWSVQESQPQHF. The DNA for the CDR3 is TGTGCCTGGAGTGTACAAGAATCTCAGCCCCAGCATTTT.

This chain joins TRBV30 and TRBJ1-4; D gene uncertain. Germline V lookup: CDR1 GTSNPN, CDR2 SVGIG (reference sequence). Trimming took 1 base from V and 8 from J, leaving 14 bases between them. The CDR3 runs to 14 residues. The CDR3 sequence is CAWSGASLEEKLFF. The CDR3 DNA follows: TGTGCCTGGAGTGGGGCTTCTCTCGAGGAAAAACTGTTTTTT.

The chain has TRBV5-7 and TRBJ1-1; possible D gene TRBD1, 6 bases. TRBV5-7 is an ORF, and what it does is uncertain. The CDR3 length is 11 residues. V was clipped by 0 bases and J by 11 bases, with 8 bases between them. This chain's CDR3 is CASSLGGHAFF. As DNA, the CDR3 is TGTGCCAGCAGCTTGGGGGGACATGCTTTCTTT.

CDR3 nucleotide sequence: TGCAGCGTTGGGCCCCTAGGGCAGTTCTTC. This encodes CSVGPLGQFF. This chain uses TRBV29-1 with TRBJ2-1; the D is unclear. V dropped 4 bases and J dropped 12 bases, with 10 bases sitting between them. The CDR3 covers 10 residues. CDR1 and CDR2 from the germline V gene are SQVTM and ANQGSEA.